This TCR beta chain was recovered during a study of T cells after yellow fever vaccination. As regards this clonotype: Its specificity is unknown. A much larger clonotype is one base distant, so this may be a read error.

Study-level points and caveats: Clonotypes found in both CD4 and CD8 compartments made up a small share.

Via MiXCR, TCRdb re-called the 5' RACE reads, giving one row per CDR3 protein. The sample lists 300,000 to 350,000 distinct CDR3 sequences; around 4.3% were seen once. There are 12 residues in the CDR3. CDR1 is SEHNR and CDR2 is FQNEAQ in the germline V gene (reference sequence). This chain uses TRBV7-9 with TRBJ1-1; no definite D call. This TCR derives from a young man who received the YFV17D yellow fever vaccine. Here the sequenced sample was PBMCs, taken 15 days after the yellow fever booster vaccination. The CDR3 is CASSNTGTEASF. CDR3 in DNA: TGTGCCAGCAGCAACACGGGTACTGAAGCTTCCTTT.